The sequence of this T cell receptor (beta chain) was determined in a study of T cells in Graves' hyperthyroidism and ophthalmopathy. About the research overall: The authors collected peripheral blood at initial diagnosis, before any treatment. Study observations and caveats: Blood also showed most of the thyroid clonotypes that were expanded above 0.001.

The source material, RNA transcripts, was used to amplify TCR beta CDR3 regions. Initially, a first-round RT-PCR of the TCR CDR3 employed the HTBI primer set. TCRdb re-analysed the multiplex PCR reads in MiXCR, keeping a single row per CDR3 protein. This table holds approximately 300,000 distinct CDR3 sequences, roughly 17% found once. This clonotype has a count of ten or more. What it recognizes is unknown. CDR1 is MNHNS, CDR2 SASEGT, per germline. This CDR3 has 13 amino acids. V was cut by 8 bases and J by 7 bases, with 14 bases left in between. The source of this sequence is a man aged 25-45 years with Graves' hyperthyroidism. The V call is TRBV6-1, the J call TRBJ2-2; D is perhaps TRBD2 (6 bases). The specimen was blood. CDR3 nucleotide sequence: TGTGCCAGCTACCTAGCGCGCGGCGGGGAGCTGTTTTTT. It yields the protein CASYLARGGELFF.